This T cell receptor beta chain was profiled in a study of identical twins. Study-wide findings and caveats: For zero-insertion analyses, partial confounding could come from invariant MAIT and iNKT cells.

The CDR3 runs to 14 residues. CDR1 is DFQATT, CDR2 SNEGSKA, per germline (reference sequence). V was clipped by 0 bases and J by 3 bases, with 10 bases between them. Comment on this clonotype: Its specificity is not known.

With no exceptions, donors were healthy Caucasians. Each CDR3 protein gets one entry after TCRdb re-called the 5' RACE reads with MiXCR. The data show 1,800,000 or so distinct CDR3 sequences, with under 35% seen just once and over 0.25% held by the top ten. Sequenced material: cord blood. The source is a newborn girl in good health. The rearrangement links TRBV20-1 to TRBJ2-3, with D perhaps TRBD2 (6 bases). CDR3: CSARDGGVTDTQYF. CDR3 sequence (DNA): TGCAGTGCTAGAGATGGAGGGGTTACAGATACGCAGTATTTT.